This T cell receptor beta chain was obtained from a study of CD8 T cells in ankylosing spondylitis. Study outcomes and limitations: Seven to nine highly homologous variants formed a TCR beta motif that appeared characteristic of ankylosing spondylitis blood. Past research had described some motif variants in reactive arthritis synovial fluid and blood.

TCRdb independently ran MiXCR on the 5' RACE reads; one entry per CDR3 protein. The table lists 310,000 or so distinct CDR3 sequences, 20% of them singletons, with about 8% in the top ten. The sample holds a few counts of this clonotype. Its antigen is currently unknown. The CDR3 contains 15 residues. Germline V gene data show CDR1 as SGHRS and CDR2 as YFSETQ. J lost 3 bases, V lost 3 bases, and 5 bases had no gene match. The TCR comes from a male donor with ankylosing spondylitis or in good health (not recorded which). The genes are TRBV5-1 and TRBJ2-1; 8 bases are a match to TRBD1. Sequencing used blood, either unsorted or a sorted T cell fraction (not recorded which). CDR3: CASSWTGQVYNEQFF. CDR3 coding DNA: TGCGCCAGCAGCTGGACGGGACAGGTCTACAATGAGCAGTTCTTC. Full variable domain (outside the CDR3, taken from reference TRBV5-1 and TRBJ2-1): KAGVTQTPRYLIKTRGQQVTLSCSPISGHRSVSWYQQTPGQGLQFLFEYFSETQRNKGNFPGRFSGRQFSNSRSEMNVSTLELGDSALYLCASSWTGQVYNEQFFGPGTRLTVL.